Listed here is a single T cell receptor beta chain. The data are from a study of neoadjuvant anti-PD-1 for oral cavity cancer. Study in general: Patients without progression received a fourth nivolumab dose around day 43, then surgical resection on days 50-56.

Time point defined: after neoadjuvant nivolumab, at surgical resection. Per the germline V gene, CDR1 is SGHDT and CDR2 is YYEEEE. The CDR3 loop spans 16 amino acids. Trimming took off 2 bases at V and 4 bases at J, with 16 bases between the two ends. Produced via immunoSEQ multiplex PCR; TCRdb's table is partial and in-frame only. The repertoire holds about 37,000 clones, with over 30% as singletons. The receptor comes from a person between 40 and 85 years old with oral cavity squamous cell carcinoma. The V and J genes are TRBV5-6 and TRBJ1-3; weak D call: TRBD1 (6 bases). Sequences were derived from tumor tissue, sampled after nivolumab (anti-PD-1) treatment. CDR3 residues: CASSFIGGQRGNTIYF. The CDR3 DNA sequence: TGTGCCAGCAGCTTTATTGGGGGCCAGCGAGGAAACACCATATATTTT. The full variable domain, completed using reference TRBV5-6 and TRBJ1-3, is DAGVTQSPTHLIKTRGQQVTLRCSPKSGHDTVSWYQQALGQGPQFIFQYYEEEERQRGNFPDRFSGHQFPNYSSELNVNALLLGDSALYLCASSFIGGQRGNTIYFGEGSWLTVV.